The 25 T cell receptor beta chains presented below share a single source sample, sequenced in a study of blood T cells in healthy people across ages. For the second PCR, which ran for roughly 7 to 11 cycles, a sample-barcoded 5' primer and a J-beta primer mix were used. TCRdb passed the 5' RACE reads through MiXCR, listing each CDR3 protein once. The data contain 1.6 million or so distinct CDR3 sequences, 30% to 40% of them singletons. Input material: blood. These receptors were collected from a woman aged 25 to 45 in good health.

This clonotype was seen a handful of times. This rearrangement joins TRBV27 to TRBJ2-3; D is unresolved. The germline V gene has CDR1 MNHEY and CDR2 SMNVEV (reference sequence). CDR3 length: 15 residues. The V and J ends lost 4 bases and 3 bases respectively, with 14 bases between them. The CDR3 sequence is CASSYPGLGTDTQYF. CDR3 nucleotide sequence: TGTGCCAGCAGTTATCCGGGTCTGGGGACAGATACGCAGTATTTT.

This clonotype was observed a handful of times. CDR3: CASSAGTGESGANVLTF. The CDR3 DNA is TGTGCCAGCAGCGCCGGGACAGGGGAATCTGGGGCCAACGTCCTGACTTTC. The rearrangement links TRBV9 to TRBJ2-6, with 10 bases identical to TRBD1. Germline CDR1 is SGDLS and CDR2 is YYNGEE. The CDR3 is made up of 17 amino acids. V dropped 3 bases and J dropped 1; count of bases not matched to a gene: 4.

This clonotype occurred a few times. V is TRBV5-1 and J is TRBJ2-5; 12 bases agree with TRBD2. V lost 4 bases and J lost 4; bases outside the gene matches: 11. CDR1 SGHRS and CDR2 YFSETQ come from the germline V gene. This CDR3 comprises 17 residues. The CDR3 nucleotides are TGCGCCAGCAGCCCCCTAGGGACTAGCGGGCTCGGAGAGACCCAGTACTTC. Amino acid sequence: CASSPLGTSGLGETQYF.

This clonotype was recorded a few times. The chain recombines TRBV11-1 with TRBJ2-7, with D perhaps matching TRBD1 (6 bases). Germline V CDR1 and CDR2: SGHAT, FQDESV (reference sequence). The germline V and J ends were trimmed by 1 base and 4 bases, with 14 bases remaining between them. The CDR3 extends over 15 amino acids. The CDR3, as DNA: TGTGCCAGCAGCTTAGTCTGGACAGAAGCTTACGAGCAGTACTTC. It specifies CASSLVWTEAYEQYF.

The V call is TRBV28, the J call TRBJ1-5; 10 nucleotides agree with TRBD1. Germline V gives CDR1 MDHEN, CDR2 SYDVKM. V lost 2 bases, J lost 6 bases, and 4 bases stayed unmatched. This CDR3 region has 15 residues. The CDR3 bases are TGTGCCAGCAGTTTAGACAGGGGGCACGGTCAGCCCCAGCATTTT. This translates into CASSLDRGHGQPQHF.

The chain has TRBV21-1 and TRBJ2-7; TRBD2, the D gene given by the table, was not confirmed from the DNA. TRBV21-1 is noted as a pseudogene. This CDR3 is 16 amino acids long. For the CDR3, the DNA is TGTGCCAGCAGCAAAAAGGAGGGTATTTGGTTCCACGAGCGGTACTTC. It encodes CASSKKEGIWFHERYF.

This clonotype was counted between two and nine times. The V call is TRBV5-1, the J call TRBJ1-1, with D unclear. V was trimmed by 6 bases and J by 3 bases, leaving 6 bases between them. From germline, CDR1 is SGHRS and CDR2 YFSETQ. This CDR3 is 11 amino acids long. The CDR3 loop is CASTEDTEAFF. CDR3 bases: TGCGCCAGCACCGAGGACACTGAAGCTTTCTTT.

V usage is TRBV20-1 and J usage is TRBJ1-5; D gene ambiguous. CDR3 length: 14 residues. Germline CDR1 reads DFQATT; CDR2 reads SNEGSKA (reference sequence). Trimming cost V 4 bases and J 2 bases, with 12 bases left between them. Here the CDR3 reads CSAINRMGNQPQHF. CDR3 nucleotide sequence: TGCAGTGCTATAAATCGTATGGGCAATCAGCCCCAGCATTTT.

Points on this clonotype: A much larger clone lies a single base off, so this may be a read error. V is TRBV20-1 and J is TRBJ1-2; D unclear. Germline CDR1 and CDR2: DFQATT and SNEGSKA (reference sequence). The CDR3 is 13 amino acids. For the CDR3, the DNA is TGCAGTGCTCTGTCGGGGAACTACTATGACTACACCTTC. Translation: CSALSGNYYDYTF.

The chain carries TRBV12-3 or TRBV12-4 and TRBJ1-5; 7 nucleotides align to TRBD1. The CDR3 runs to 13 residues. V lost 5 bases to trimming and J lost 9 bases; unmatched junction nucleotides: 7. The CDR3: CASSLTGIWPQHF. The DNA for the CDR3 is TGTGCCAGCAGTCTGACAGGGATTTGGCCCCAGCATTTT.

A few counts support this clonotype. The CDR3 here is CASSDIAGHSYNEQFF. The CDR3 DNA reads as TGTGCCAGCAGTGATATAGCGGGACATTCCTACAATGAGCAGTTCTTC. The chain employs TRBV27 and TRBJ2-1; 8 positions agree with TRBD2. Germline V lookup: CDR1 MNHEY, CDR2 SMNVEV (reference sequence). The CDR3 covers 16 residues. The junction had 7 bases not matched to a gene; V was cut back by 5 bases and J by 1 base.

V usage is TRBV10-3 and J usage is TRBJ2-5; 12 nucleotides agree with TRBD1. With the DNA end fitting TRBJ2-7 better, the J assignment may be wrong. The CDR3 covers 14 residues. Germline CDR1 is ENHRY and CDR2 is SYGVKD. CDR3 sequence (DNA): TGTGCCACTGACACCGGGACAGGGGGCCACGAGCAGTACTTC. Its translation is CATDTGTGGHEQYF.

The CDR3 DNA reads TGTGCCAGCAGCTTAGATTTGAAGGCAGCCCGATTACATTCACCCCTCCACTTT. Its protein is CASSLDLKAARLHSPLHF. This chain connects TRBV7-2 to TRBJ1-6; D call uncertain. Germline V CDR1 and CDR2: SGHTA, FQGNSA. The CDR3 has 18 residues. V lost 1 base to trimming and J lost 8 bases, with 21 bases between them.

CDR3 sequence: CASSLVRPANTGELFF. The CDR3 DNA is TGTGCCAGCAGCTTGGTTCGACCCGCGAACACCGGGGAGCTGTTTTTT. The chain recombines TRBV5-5 with TRBJ2-2, with D unclear. CDR1 and CDR2 from the germline V gene are SGHKS and YYEKEE (reference sequence). V was shortened by 0 bases and J by 0 bases, with 9 bases between the two germline ends. This CDR3 has 16 amino acids. The complete variable domain, with remaining parts taken from reference TRBV5-5 and TRBJ2-2, reads DAGVTQSPTHLIKTRGQQVTLRCSPISGHKSVSWYQQVLGQGPQFIFQYYEKEERGRGNFPDRFSARQFPNYSSELNVNALLLGDSALYLCASSLVRPANTGELFFGEGSRLTVL.

This clonotype was seen repeatedly, ten times or more. The chain combines TRBV27 with TRBJ2-1, with D hard to call. The germline CDR1 and CDR2 sequences are MNHEY and SMNVEV (reference sequence). The CDR3 is 13 amino acids. V lost 5 bases, J lost 10 bases, and 15 bases lay in between. In DNA form, the CDR3 reads TGTGCCAGCAGTCGTCCGCCCGGACGGGAGCAGTTCTTC. Residues: CASSRPPGREQFF.

The V gene is TRBV5-1, the J gene TRBJ2-5; the D gene could be TRBD1 or TRBD2 (5 bases each). CDR1 SGHRS and CDR2 YFSETQ come from the germline V gene. V shed 3 bases and J shed 11 bases, with 17 bases lying between them. The CDR3 is 13 amino acids. CDR3 sequence reads: CASSWGRDPRQYF. The CDR3 bases are TGCGCCAGCAGCTGGGGCCGGGACCCCCGGCAGTACTTC.

This chain uses TRBV3-1 with TRBJ2-1; the D is unclear. V was clipped by 4 bases and J by 8 bases, with 9 bases between them. Germline CDR1 reads LGHDT; CDR2 reads YNNKEL (reference sequence). This CDR3 is 12 amino acids long. The CDR3 DNA sequence: TGTGCCAGCAGCCCGTCAGTGTATGAGCAGTTCTTC. Protein product: CASSPSVYEQFF.

This clonotype was recorded many times. The chain carries TRBV7-2 and TRBJ2-5; 8 bases agree with TRBD2. Germline lookup yields CDR1 SGHTA and CDR2 FQGNSA. The V segment lost 4 bases and the J segment 3 bases; nucleotides outside the gene matches: 7. The CDR3 contains 15 residues. CDR3: CASSSPGLGKETQYF. The DNA for the CDR3 is TGTGCCAGCAGCTCTCCGGGACTAGGGAAAGAGACCCAGTACTTC.

V usage is TRBV20-1 and J usage is TRBJ2-7, with 9 bases lining up with TRBD2. Germline CDR1 reads DFQATT; CDR2 reads SNEGSKA (reference sequence). The CDR3 is made up of 13 amino acids. CDR3 amino acids: CAVQALLAGKQYF. In nucleotides, the CDR3 is TGCGCCGTCCAGGCTCTCCTAGCGGGGAAGCAGTACTTC.

CDR3: CASSSDRANYEQYF. The CDR3 DNA is TGCGCCAGCAGCTCGGACAGGGCGAACTACGAGCAGTACTTC. The J gene is TRBJ2-7, the V gene TRBV4-1; TRBD1 matches 8 bases. Trimming at V came to 5 bases and at J to 3 bases, leaving 6 bases not matched to a gene. The CDR3 consists of 14 residues. The germline V gene encodes CDR1 MGHRA and CDR2 YSYEKL.

With respect to this clonotype: Just one base apart from a much larger clone, this may be a read error. This chain joins TRBV3-1 and TRBJ2-7, with D uncertain. The tail of the sequence fits TRBJ2-5 better, so the J call may be wrong. CDR1 LGHDT and CDR2 YNNKEL come from the germline V gene (reference sequence). This CDR3 has 12 residues. The CDR3 DNA reads TGTGCCAGCAGCCGAGGCTTTGGGACCCAGTACTTC. Translation gives CASSRGFGTQYF.

The rearrangement joins TRBV4-1 to TRBJ1-4, with 9 bases that match TRBD1. J gave up 7 bases and V 1 base, and 1 base lay outside the gene matches. Looked up from germline, CDR1 is MGHRA and CDR2 is YSYEKL. This CDR3 has 14 amino acids. DNA of the CDR3: TGCGCCAGCAGCCAAGTGGACAGGGGTGAAAAACTGTTTTTT. Translated, it gives CASSQVDRGEKLFF.

The rearrangement joins TRBV5-5 to TRBJ2-4; the match to TRBD2 covers 7 bases. V lost 4 bases and J lost 1; bases outside the gene matches: 8. The CDR3 loop spans 16 amino acids. From germline, CDR1 is SGHKS and CDR2 YYEKEE (reference sequence). This CDR3 reads CASSPSGRVAKNIQYF. CDR3 sequence (DNA): TGTGCCAGCAGCCCTAGTGGGAGGGTGGCCAAAAACATTCAGTACTTC.

The chain employs TRBV25-1 and TRBJ1-6; D is ambiguous. V gave up 6 bases and J gave up 7 bases, with 10 bases separating them. This CDR3 region has 13 residues. Germline V gene lookup returns CDR1 MGHDK and CDR2 SYGVNS. CDR3 sequence reads: CASSGPLNSPLHF. The CDR3 nucleotides read TGTGCCAGCAGCGGGCCCCTCAATTCACCCCTCCACTTT.

This clonotype has more than one count but fewer than ten. The CDR3 loop reads CASTRVNTEAFF. The CDR3 DNA follows: TGTGCCAGCACTCGGGTGAACACTGAAGCTTTCTTT. The chain carries TRBV28 and TRBJ1-1; the D is unclear. Germline V gene data show CDR1 as MDHEN and CDR2 as SYDVKM. The CDR3 spans 12 residues. Trimming stripped 7 bases from V and 0 bases from J, with 6 bases between.